The 19 T cell receptor beta chains below come from one sample, sequenced in a study of shared clonotypes between healthy human individuals. Measured with immunoSEQ multiplex PCR; TCRdb has only the in-frame clones, and not every one. The sample contains more than 1 million clones, roughly 74% of which appear only once. Sequenced material: memory CD4+ T cells from PBMCs. The subset: CD45RA-negative fraction. The receptors stem from a man younger than 30 in good health. Some clones in this sample may be carry-over from other donors' samples.

J is TRBJ1-5 and V is TRBV27; D is possibly TRBD1 (6 bases). The CDR3 totals 14 residues. V was clipped by 6 bases and J by 4 bases, with 13 bases between them. Looked up from germline, CDR1 is MNHEY and CDR2 is SMNVEV (reference sequence). CDR3 sequence (DNA): TGTGCCAGCAGAGCCCAAGGGGGTAATCAGCCCCAGCATTTT. Translated, it gives CASRAQGGNQPQHF.

The chain employs TRBV4-1 and TRBJ2-5; D is uncertain. The V gene's germline CDR1 is MGHRA and CDR2 YSYEKL. The germline V and J ends were trimmed by 2 bases and 5 bases, with 9 bases remaining between them. This CDR3 is built from 13 residues. CDR3 region: CASSQPPGETQYF. Written as DNA, the CDR3 is TGCGCCAGCAGCCAACCTCCCGGGGAGACCCAGTACTTC.

This rearrangement joins TRBV27 to TRBJ1-5; possibly TRBD1 for D (6 bases). Germline CDR1 and CDR2: MNHEY and SMNVEV (reference sequence). The CDR3 length is 18 residues. V lost 7 bases, J lost 0 bases, and 22 bases lay in between. The CDR3 region is CASKGGADFWNSNQPQHF. CDR3 bases: TGTGCCAGCAAGGGGGGGGCGGATTTTTGGAATAGCAATCAGCCCCAGCATTTT.

In this sample, this clone turned up a few times. J is TRBJ1-2 and V is TRBV7-8; 9 positions agree with TRBD1. Germline-derived CDR1 and CDR2 are SGHVS and FQNEAQ. With 3 bases clipped from V and 5 bases from J, the junction kept 7 bases outside the gene matches. The CDR3 extends over 15 amino acids. The CDR3 reads CASSLGQGGIYGYTF. CDR3 nucleotide sequence: TGTGCCAGCAGCTTGGGACAGGGAGGCATTTATGGCTACACCTTC.

In nucleotides, the CDR3 is TGTGCCAGCAGCCCGTCCGCGAGGCGGGAGAGCTTGCAGGTGCAGTTCTTC. It translates to CASSPSARRESLQVQFF. The chain has TRBV7-8 and TRBJ2-1; 7 bases align to TRBD2. Germline CDR1 reads SGHVS; CDR2 reads FQNEAQ. The CDR3 consists of 17 residues. Germline trimming cut 5 bases from V and 12 bases from J; bases unmatched to any gene: 22. The full variable domain, completed using reference TRBV7-8 and TRBJ2-1, is GAGVSQSPRYKVAKRGQDVALRCDPISGHVSLFWYQQALGQGPEFLTYFQNEAQLDKSGLPSDRFFAERPEGSVSTLKIQRTQQEDSAVYLCASSPSARRESLQVQFFGPGTRLTVL.

The chain couples TRBV4-1 to TRBJ2-1; 11 positions agree with TRBD2. The CDR3 totals 17 residues. From germline, CDR1 is MGHRA and CDR2 YSYEKL. The V and J ends lost 0 bases and 5 bases, in that order; junction bases with no gene match: 6. In DNA, the CDR3 is TGCGCCAGCAGCCAAGATAGAACTAGCGGGGGACACAATGAGCAGTTCTTC. Translating gives CASSQDRTSGGHNEQFF.

This clone has more than one count but fewer than ten. The chain combines TRBV15 with TRBJ1-1, with D uncertain. CDR3 length: 16 residues. Looked up from germline, CDR1 is LNHNV and CDR2 is YYDKDF (reference sequence). The V end lost 0 bases, the J end lost 0 bases, and 11 bases lay between the germline ends. The CDR3 nucleotides read TGTGCCACCAGCAGAGATGAGAGCCTCATGAACACTGAAGCTTTCTTT. Protein: CATSRDESLMNTEAFF.

The J gene is TRBJ1-1, the V gene TRBV2; D ambiguous. CDR3 length equals 12 residues. Trimming took off 7 bases at V and 0 bases at J, with 6 bases between the two ends. Germline lookup yields CDR1 SNHLY and CDR2 FYNNEI. The CDR3 DNA reads as TGTGCCAGCACCATAATGAACACTGAAGCTTTCTTT. Translation: CASTIMNTEAFF.

This clone was counted once. The CDR3 is CASSSSGSSEQFF. The CDR3 DNA follows: TGTGCCAGCAGTTCTAGCGGGAGTAGTGAGCAGTTCTTC. This rearrangement joins TRBV7-3 to TRBJ2-1; 10 bases match TRBD2. Germline V gives CDR1 SGHTA, CDR2 FQGTGA. The trim removed 6 bases at V and 9 bases at J, leaving 5 bases unmatched. This CDR3 spans 13 amino acids.

This clone was observed a single time. This chain links TRBV5-8 with TRBJ1-1; D uncertain. The CDR3 loop spans 15 amino acids. V was trimmed by 5 bases and J by 4 bases, leaving 18 bases between them. The germline gives CDR1 SGHTS, CDR2 YDEGEE. The chain's CDR3 is CASRGLGSWGTEAFF. The CDR3 nucleotides are TGTGCCAGCAGAGGGTTGGGTTCCTGGGGCACTGAAGCTTTCTTT.

The chain links TRBV5-4 to TRBJ1-3, with no clear D. CDR1 and CDR2 from the germline V gene are SGHNT and YYREEE (reference sequence). The CDR3 is 15 amino acids. Trimming left V 4 bases short and J 0 bases short, with 11 bases between. The CDR3 DNA sequence: TGTGCCAGCAGCCTCGCGAGTGTCTCTGGAAACACCATATATTTT. Its protein product is CASSLASVSGNTIYF.

This chain links TRBV18 with TRBJ1-1; 9 nucleotides match TRBD1. This CDR3 comprises 14 residues. Germline CDR1 and CDR2: KGHSH and LQKENI. The junction had 5 bases not matched to a gene; V was cut back by 4 bases and J by 5 bases. The CDR3 coding sequence is TGTGCCAGCTCACAAGACAGGGGGAAGACTGAAGCTTTCTTT. Translating gives CASSQDRGKTEAFF.

The chain recombines TRBV6-1 with TRBJ2-2; D might be TRBD2 (5 bases). V lost 7 bases to trimming and J lost 5 bases, with 17 bases between them. CDR1 is MNHNS, CDR2 SASEGT, per germline. The CDR3 runs 15 residues. CDR3 sequence reads: CASIGELGRTGELFF. CDR3 coding DNA: TGTGCCAGCATAGGAGAACTAGGTCGGACCGGGGAGCTGTTTTTT.

This chain joins TRBV5-1 and TRBJ1-4, with a weak D call TRBD1 (6 bases). V was clipped by 2 bases and J by 3 bases, with 11 bases between them. The germline V gene encodes CDR1 SGHRS and CDR2 YFSETQ. The CDR3 is made up of 15 amino acids. CDR3 sequence: CASSFRGASNEKLFF. The CDR3 region has the DNA TGCGCCAGCAGCTTTCGGGGGGCATCTAATGAAAAACTGTTTTTT. Supplemented by reference TRBV5-1 and TRBJ1-4, the full variable domain reads KAGVTQTPRYLIKTRGQQVTLSCSPISGHRSVSWYQQTPGQGLQFLFEYFSETQRNKGNFPGRFSGRQFSNSRSEMNVSTLELGDSALYLCASSFRGASNEKLFFGSGTQLSVL.

The chain uses TRBV5-1 and TRBJ2-1, with 7 bases lining up with TRBD2. From germline, CDR1 is SGHRS and CDR2 YFSETQ. The CDR3 loop spans 16 amino acids. V shed 5 bases and J 5 bases; nucleotides not matched to a gene: 13. CDR3 bases: TGCGCCAGCAGGGTATCCGGGACTACTGGTCACAATGAGCAGTTCTTC. Translating it yields CASRVSGTTGHNEQFF.

This clone came up a few times. The rearrangement links TRBV6-1 to TRBJ1-1; D not resolved. Per germline, CDR1 MNHNS and CDR2 SASEGT. The V gene lost 10 bases and the J gene lost 0 bases, with 15 bases spanning the gap. The CDR3 has 14 residues. CDR3 coding DNA: TGTGCCACATGGAAAGCGGGGATGAACACTGAAGCTTTCTTT. Its protein product is CATWKAGMNTEAFF.

The V gene is TRBV7-8, the J gene TRBJ1-2; D is unresolved. From germline, CDR1 is SGHVS and CDR2 FQNEAQ. Trimming removed 1 base at V and 6 bases at J, with 12 bases between. The CDR3 is 14 amino acids. CDR3 nucleotides: TGTGCCAGCAGCTTAGGGGCAGCCACTCATGGCTACACCTTC. Its protein product is CASSLGAATHGYTF.

This clone has a handful of counts. The chain carries TRBV27 and TRBJ2-7; 8 bases are a match to TRBD1. This CDR3 has 12 amino acids. V gave up 6 bases and J gave up 7 bases; unmatched junction bases: 5. Germline V lookup: CDR1 MNHEY, CDR2 SMNVEV (reference sequence). The CDR3 nucleotides are TGTGCCAGCAGGCCCGGGACAGGTGAGCAGTACTTC. This sequence encodes CASRPGTGEQYF.

The chain combines TRBV29-1 with TRBJ2-1; weak D call: TRBD2 (5 bases). V shed 5 bases and J shed 1 base, with 24 bases lying between them. The CDR3 has 18 amino acids. Germline V lookup: CDR1 SQVTM, CDR2 ANQGSEA. This CDR3 reads CSVIGSGTQGRSYNEQFF. Here the CDR3 DNA reads TGCAGCGTTATAGGCAGCGGAACACAAGGAAGATCCTACAATGAGCAGTTCTTC.